The clone carrying this T cell receptor beta chain was detected only a few times. TCRdb recomputed calls from the RT-PCR reads with MiXCR, one row per CDR3 protein. The data hold about half a million distinct CDR3 sequences, with approximately 11% observed a single time. Trimming removed 4 bases at V and 0 bases at J, with 8 bases between. This CDR3 contains 14 residues. Germline V gene lookup returns CDR1 LGHNA and CDR2 YNFKEQ. This specimen belongs to a study of response to subunit inactivated influenza vaccine. The specimen was PBMCs from blood, collected about 6 weeks after vaccination. The sequence was obtained from a man in his fifties who received an inactivated influenza vaccine. The chain recombines TRBV4-2 with TRBJ2-3; D not resolved. The CDR3 coding sequence is TGTGCCAGCAGCCCCGAATCTAGCACAGATACGCAGTATTTT. It is translated as CASSPESSTDTQYF.